One sample yielded the 15 T cell receptor beta chains listed below, sequenced in a study of lymphopenia after photon versus proton radiotherapy. Using immunoSEQ multiplex PCR, the repertoire was profiled, and TCRdb retains in-frame clones only, with some absent. The repertoire consists of 25,000 to 30,000 clones, with about 91% occurring once and the leading ten covering about 50%. This specimen consisted of peripheral blood, obtained from a patient treated with proton-based radiotherapy. Every receptor here comes from a woman aged 55-69 years with cholangiocarcinoma. Some clones in this sample may be carry-over from other donors' samples.

This chain links TRBV14 with TRBJ2-2; possible D gene TRBD1, 6 bases. Germline CDR1 reads SGHDN; CDR2 reads FVKESK. The V end lost 2 bases, the J end lost 2 bases, and 15 bases lay between the germline ends. The CDR3 runs to 17 residues. CDR3 sequence: CASSQQGIKVNTGELFF. As DNA, the CDR3 is TGTGCCAGCAGCCAACAGGGGATAAAGGTTAACACCGGGGAGCTGTTTTTT.

The chain links TRBV2 to TRBJ2-7, with D perhaps matching TRBD1 (5 bases). The CDR3 length is 14 residues. The germline V and J ends were trimmed by 8 bases and 2 bases, with 16 bases remaining between them. Looked up from germline, CDR1 is SNHLY and CDR2 is FYNNEI. Here the CDR3 DNA reads TGTGCCAGCGGGTTAGGGGCGGAAGCCTACGAGCAGTACTTC. Protein: CASGLGAEAYEQYF.

This clone appeared many times. The genes are TRBV7-2 and TRBJ2-5, with TRBD2 matching over 13 bases. V lost 5 bases and J lost 5; bases outside the gene matches: 14. This CDR3 is built from 18 residues. Germline V lookup: CDR1 SGHTA, CDR2 FQGNSA. In DNA, the CDR3 is TGTGCCAGCAGCCCACCTCCCGGGACTAGCGGGATTGTGGAGACCCAGTACTTC. Translation: CASSPPPGTSGIVETQYF.

The chain is built from TRBV7-6 and TRBJ2-7; TRBD2 aligns across 10 bases. This CDR3 is 14 amino acids long. Germline lookup yields CDR1 SGHVS and CDR2 FNYEAQ. With 5 bases clipped from V and 3 bases from J, the junction kept 4 bases outside the gene matches. CDR3 nucleotide sequence: TGTGCCAGCAGCCCTAGCGGGGGAGGCTACGAGCAGTACTTC. Amino acid sequence: CASSPSGGGYEQYF.

The chain combines TRBV18 with TRBJ1-2, with 8 nucleotides matching TRBD1. Germline V lookup: CDR1 KGHSH, CDR2 LQKENI. The CDR3 length is 14 residues. The trim removed 3 bases at V and 4 bases at J, leaving 4 bases unmatched. The CDR3 is CASSPDREGYGYTF. CDR3 DNA: TGTGCCAGCTCACCGGACAGGGAGGGCTATGGCTACACCTTC.

V usage is TRBV19 and J usage is TRBJ2-7; 7 positions agree with TRBD2. Per the germline V gene, CDR1 is LNHDA and CDR2 is SQIVND (reference sequence). With V trimmed by 9 bases and J by 0 bases, 14 bases remained unmatched. The CDR3 sequence is 16 residues long. The CDR3 sequence is CASSPGRLAASYEQYF. DNA for the CDR3: TGTGCCAGCAGCCCCGGGCGGCTAGCGGCCTCCTACGAGCAGTACTTC.

The rearrangement links TRBV27 to TRBJ2-7; D possibly matches TRBD1 or TRBD2 (6 bases each). The CDR3 length is 14 residues. Germline CDR1 MNHEY, CDR2 SMNVEV (reference sequence). Trimming pared 6 bases from V and 3 bases from J, leaving 15 bases between. The CDR3 DNA sequence: TGTGCCAGCAGGCCACAGGGAGCGGGCTACGAGCAGTACTTC. Its translation: CASRPQGAGYEQYF.

The chain employs TRBV30 and TRBJ1-2, with a weak D call TRBD1 (6 bases). CDR3 length: 15 residues. Germline V CDR1 and CDR2: GTSNPN, SVGIG (reference sequence). Trimming took 3 bases from V and 3 from J, leaving 17 bases between them. CDR3 amino acids: CAWRTTSGHYYGYTF. CDR3 coding DNA: TGTGCCTGGAGGACTACCTCGGGACACTACTATGGCTACACCTTC. Full variable domain (missing parts from reference TRBV30 and TRBJ1-2): SQTIHQWPATLVQPVGSPLSLECTVEGTSNPNLYWYRQAAGRGLQLLFYSVGIGQISSEVPQNLSASRPQDRQFILSSKKLLLSDSGFYLCAWRTTSGHYYGYTFGSGTRLTVV.

The rearrangement links TRBV14 to TRBJ2-1, with 11 bases lining up with TRBD2. Germline V lookup: CDR1 SGHDN, CDR2 FVKESK. This CDR3 has 15 amino acids. The ends lost 2 bases at V and 10 bases at J; junction bases unmatched: 7. The chain's CDR3 is CASSQQLAGAGEQFF. Written as DNA, the CDR3 is TGTGCCAGCAGCCAACAACTAGCGGGAGCAGGAGAGCAGTTCTTC.

The chain has TRBV7-2 and TRBJ2-4; TRBD1 or TRBD2 may be the D gene (7 bases each). The V and J ends lost 5 bases and 5 bases respectively, with 28 bases between them. The length of the CDR3 is 19 residues. Germline values: CDR1 SGHTA, CDR2 FQGNSA. The CDR3 DNA reads TGTGCCAGCAGCCTAAGGGGTGGGAGGGGGCACTCTATCCAAAACATTCAGTACTTC. As protein: CASSLRGGRGHSIQNIQYF.

The chain joins TRBV2 to TRBJ2-1, with D perhaps assigned TRBD1 or TRBD2 (5 bases each). CDR1 is SNHLY, CDR2 FYNNEI, per germline. This CDR3 spans 14 amino acids. V shed 5 bases and J shed 3 bases, with 11 bases lying between them. CDR3: CASSRGRDYNEQFF. The DNA of the CDR3 is TGTGCCAGCAGTCGGGGCCGAGACTACAATGAGCAGTTCTTC.

The chain employs TRBV20-1 and TRBJ2-3, with D unclear. The germline V and J ends were trimmed by 3 bases and 10 bases, with 11 bases remaining between them. Germline-derived CDR1 and CDR2 are DFQATT and SNEGSKA (reference sequence). The CDR3 consists of 11 residues. CDR3 bases: TGCAGTGCTAGTTTTGGTGACCCGCAGTATTTT. Translation: CSASFGDPQYF.

V and J are TRBV15 and TRBJ2-1, with 10 bases matching TRBD2. CDR3 length: 17 residues. In germline, CDR1 is LNHNV, CDR2 YYDKDF (reference sequence). J lost 7 bases, V lost 3 bases, and 12 bases had no gene match. The CDR3 loop is CATSSRNLAGVFNEQFF. In nucleotides, the CDR3 is TGTGCCACCAGCAGCCGTAATCTAGCGGGAGTTTTTAATGAGCAGTTCTTC.

The chain links TRBV7-9 to TRBJ2-7; no clear D. The V gene lost 1 base and the J gene lost 4 bases, with 5 bases spanning the gap. CDR3 length equals 12 residues. In germline, CDR1 is SEHNR, CDR2 FQNEAQ (reference sequence). CDR3 amino acids: CASSLEWYEQYF. Here the CDR3 DNA reads TGTGCCAGCAGCTTAGAATGGTACGAGCAGTACTTC.

The chain couples TRBV7-3 to TRBJ2-1; 7 bases line up with TRBD2. With V trimmed by 6 bases and J by 6 bases, 17 bases remained unmatched. Germline CDR1 reads SGHTA; CDR2 reads FQGTGA. This CDR3 contains 17 residues. The DNA of the CDR3 is TGTGCCAGCAGTCTCCAACCCGGGGGGTTTGGGAGCAATGAGCAGTTCTTC. It is translated as CASSLQPGGFGSNEQFF.